The clone carrying this TCR beta chain has just a few counts. The sample is drawn from a study of cytomegalovirus exposure and HLA in healthy donors. CDR1 is LNHDA and CDR2 is SQIVND in the germline V gene (reference sequence). V lost 4 bases, J lost 3 bases, and 16 bases lay in between. The CDR3 totals 16 residues. Use of 60 Vbeta and 13 Jbeta primers characterized the PCR. Only in-frame clones appear in the TCRdb table, and some are missing; sequencing was by immunoSEQ multiplex PCR. The sample has roughly 190,000 clones; 79% are singletons. The clonotype originates from a woman aged 18-30 years in good health and CMV-seronegative. Sequencing input: PBMCs. The chain employs TRBV19 and TRBJ1-5; D is perhaps TRBD1 (5 bases). The CDR3 loop reads CASSTQPTVINQPQHF. The CDR3 nucleotides are TGTGCCAGTAGTACTCAACCGACAGTCATCAATCAGCCCCAGCATTTT.